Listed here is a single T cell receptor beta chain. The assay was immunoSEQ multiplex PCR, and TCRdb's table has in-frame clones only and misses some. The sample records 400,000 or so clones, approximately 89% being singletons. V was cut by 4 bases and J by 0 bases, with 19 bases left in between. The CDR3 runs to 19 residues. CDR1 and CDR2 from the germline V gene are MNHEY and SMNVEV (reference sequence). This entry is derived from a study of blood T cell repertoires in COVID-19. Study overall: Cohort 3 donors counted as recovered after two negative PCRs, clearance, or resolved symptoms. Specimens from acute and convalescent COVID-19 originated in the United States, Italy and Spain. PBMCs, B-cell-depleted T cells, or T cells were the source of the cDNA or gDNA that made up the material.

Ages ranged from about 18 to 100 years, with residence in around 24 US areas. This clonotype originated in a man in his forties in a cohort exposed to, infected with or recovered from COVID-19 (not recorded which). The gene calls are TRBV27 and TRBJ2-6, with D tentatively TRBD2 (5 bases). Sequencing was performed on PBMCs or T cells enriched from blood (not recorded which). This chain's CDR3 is CASSSRVGESNSGANVLTF. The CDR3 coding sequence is TGTGCCAGCAGTTCGCGGGTTGGAGAATCCAACTCTGGGGCCAACGTCCTGACTTTC.